A single sample is the source of the 30 T cell receptor beta chains below, sequenced in a study of cytomegalovirus exposure and HLA in healthy donors. Primers: 60 Vbeta forward and 13 Jbeta reverse. Clones were sequenced by immunoSEQ multiplex PCR, and TCRdb holds only the in-frame ones, with some missing. Altogether around 150,000 clones are present, 88% being singletons, with the ten largest covering 0.45% to 0.6%. The specimen was PBMCs. The source of these receptors is a woman in her thirties or forties in good health and CMV-seronegative.

This chain uses TRBV7-8 with TRBJ2-5, with 8 bases that match TRBD2. The DNA end is more similar to TRBJ2-7, so the J call may be wrong. This CDR3 comprises 14 residues. In germline, CDR1 is SGHVS, CDR2 FQNEAQ. The CDR3 protein is CASSLDGTRAEQYF. CDR3 nucleotide sequence: TGTGCCAGCAGCTTAGACGGGACTAGGGCCGAGCAGTACTTC.

This clone was observed a single time. J is TRBJ1-1 and V is TRBV7-8, with a tentative D call TRBD1 (6 bases). The germline V and J ends were trimmed by 0 bases and 2 bases, with 10 bases remaining between them. The CDR3 runs to 15 residues. Germline V gene data show CDR1 as SGHVS and CDR2 as FQNEAQ. DNA of the CDR3: TGTGCCAGCAGCTTAGCGCTTGGGGGCAACACTGAAGCTTTCTTT. Translated, it gives CASSLALGGNTEAFF.

This clone was observed a single time. A junction boundary mismatches the germline segment, possibly from a read error. The chain is built from TRBV7-9 and TRBJ2-1, with TRBD1 as a possible D gene (6 bases). In germline, CDR1 is SEHNR, CDR2 FQNEAQ (reference sequence). The CDR3 is 12 residues long. CDR3 sequence (DNA): TGTTCCAGCAGCCGTGACAGGAATGAGCAGTTCTTC. Translated: CSSSRDRNEQFF.

The chain is built from TRBV7-8 and TRBJ2-7, with D hard to call. The germline V gene has CDR1 SGHVS and CDR2 FQNEAQ. This CDR3 is built from 14 residues. V was trimmed by 1 base and J by 2 bases, leaving 9 bases between them. The CDR3 region has the DNA TGTGCCAGCAGCTTAGTCGAAGCGACCTACGAGCAGTACTTC. Its protein is CASSLVEATYEQYF.

Here the CDR3 reads CASSQDLLGRSQYF. The CDR3 nucleotides are TGCGCCAGCAGCCAAGATCTCCTCGGGAGGAGCCAGTACTTC. The J gene is TRBJ2-4, the V gene TRBV4-3, with 7 bases fitting TRBD2. J lost 13 bases, V lost 0 bases, and 9 bases had no gene match. The CDR3 sequence is 14 residues long. Germline loops: CDR1 LGHNA, CDR2 YSLEER.

The rearrangement uses TRBV7-9 and TRBJ2-1; 10 nucleotides align to TRBD2. The ends lost 3 bases at V and 8 bases at J; junction bases unmatched: 10. The CDR3 sequence is 16 residues long. Germline V CDR1 and CDR2: SEHNR, FQNEAQ (reference sequence). For the CDR3, the DNA is TGTGCCAGCAGCTTTGGGCTAGCGGGAGTGTATCATGAGCAGTTCTTC. This sequence encodes CASSFGLAGVYHEQFF.

The V call is TRBV7-6, the J call TRBJ2-7; possible D gene TRBD1, 7 bases. The length of the CDR3 is 22 residues. V was cut by 3 bases and J by 6 bases, with 39 bases left in between. Germline CDR1 SGHVS, CDR2 FNYEAQ. The CDR3 coding sequence is TGTGCCAGCAGCTTGGGGCAGGGGGGCGGGGACGCGTGGGCGCCGCGCAAGTCCGAGCAGTACTTC. Protein sequence: CASSLGQGGGDAWAPRKSEQYF.

The rearrangement links TRBV5-6 to TRBJ2-2; D gene ambiguous. The CDR3 is 14 residues long. Trimming left V 0 bases short and J 4 bases short, with 7 bases between. Per germline, CDR1 SGHDT and CDR2 YYEEEE. The CDR3 bases are TGTGCCAGCAGCTTGGCTGCCGGCACCGGGGAGCTGTTTTTT. Translating it yields CASSLAAGTGELFF.

The CDR3 nucleotides are TGCGCCAGCAGCTTGGTAGGACCAGCGGGAGTCCCCTACAATGAGCAGTTCTTC. Amino acid sequence: CASSLVGPAGVPYNEQFF. The rearrangement links TRBV5-1 to TRBJ2-1; 8 bases map to TRBD2. V shed 0 bases, J shed 2 bases, and the junction held 10 bases outside the gene matches. Germline lookup yields CDR1 SGHRS and CDR2 YFSETQ. This CDR3 comprises 18 residues.

This chain connects TRBV2 to TRBJ2-7; a weak D match, TRBD2 (5 bases). The germline V gene encodes CDR1 SNHLY and CDR2 FYNNEI. The CDR3 totals 14 residues. V was clipped by 8 bases and J by 1 base, with 15 bases between them. CDR3 DNA: TGTGCCAGCCTGTCTAACTGGGAGTCCTACGAGCAGTACTTC. It encodes CASLSNWESYEQYF.

This sequence joins TRBV7-2 and TRBJ1-4, with D possibly TRBD1 on 5 matching bases. Trimming removed 1 base from V and 9 bases from J, with 12 bases in between. This CDR3 contains 14 residues. Per germline, CDR1 SGHTA and CDR2 FQGNSA. In DNA form, the CDR3 reads TGTGCCAGCAGCTTAGGTCCCCAGGGCCAAAAACTGTTTTTT. This codes for CASSLGPQGQKLFF.

The J gene is TRBJ2-5, the V gene TRBV7-2, with unresolved D. The CDR3 consists of 14 residues. Germline CDR1 and CDR2: SGHTA and FQGNSA. Deletions cut 6 bases from V and 1 base from J, with 12 bases between. The CDR3, as DNA: TGTGCCAGCAGTCAGCGACTTGTCCAAGAGACCCAGTACTTC. Its protein product is CASSQRLVQETQYF.

As to this clone: One end of the junction is discordant with germline, which a read error may explain. In the same sample, other DNA sequences code for this CDR3. The chain is built from TRBV6-6 and TRBJ2-7, with D perhaps TRBD2 (6 bases). Looked up from germline, CDR1 is MNHNY and CDR2 is SVGAGI (reference sequence). CDR3 length: 12 residues. The CDR3 coding sequence is TGTGCCAGCAGTTCGGGAGTCTACGAACAGTACTTC. Protein sequence: CASSSGVYEQYF.

CDR3 protein: CATASGSLGEQFF. CDR3 in DNA: TGTGCCACCGCTAGCGGGAGTTTAGGTGAGCAGTTCTTC. The V gene is TRBV10-3, the J gene TRBJ2-1; 10 bases are a match to TRBD2. Trimming at V came to 10 bases and at J to 9 bases, leaving 9 bases not matched to a gene. This CDR3 spans 13 amino acids. Germline V gene data show CDR1 as ENHRY and CDR2 as SYGVKD.

This clone appeared once. The chain has TRBV5-1 and TRBJ2-3; 8 nucleotides align to TRBD2. The V gene's germline CDR1 is SGHRS and CDR2 YFSETQ. The CDR3 contains 14 residues. The V and J ends lost 3 bases and 6 bases, in that order; junction bases with no gene match: 6. The CDR3 sequence is CASSSSGSQDTQYF. Written as DNA, the CDR3 is TGCGCCAGCAGCTCAAGCGGGAGTCAGGATACGCAGTATTTT.

The gene calls are TRBV5-1 and TRBJ1-4; 7 bases line up with TRBD1. This CDR3 contains 15 residues. CDR1 and CDR2 (germline): SGHRS, YFSETQ. With V trimmed by 1 base and J by 7 bases, 7 bases remained unmatched. CDR3 loop: CASSLRVAGGEKLFF. The CDR3 bases are TGCGCCAGCAGCTTGCGGGTCGCAGGGGGTGAAAAACTGTTTTTT.

The chain combines TRBV6-5 with TRBJ2-7; the D is unclear. The length of the CDR3 is 15 residues. The germline gives CDR1 MNHEY, CDR2 SVGAGI. The ends were cut back, 2 bases at V and 1 base at J, with 12 bases in the middle. The CDR3 loop is CASSYGHGTSYEQYF. CDR3 nucleotide sequence: TGTGCCAGCAGTTACGGTCATGGTACTTCCTACGAGCAGTACTTC.

This chain uses TRBV7-6 with TRBJ2-3; 10 bases align to TRBD2. The V gene end was trimmed by 5 bases and the J gene end by 5 bases; junction bases not matched to a gene: 7. CDR1 and CDR2 (germline): SGHVS, FNYEAQ. The CDR3 loop spans 15 amino acids. The CDR3 region is CASSLGLADVDTQYF. The CDR3 nucleotides are TGTGCCAGCAGCCTAGGACTAGCGGACGTAGATACGCAGTATTTT. The full variable domain, completed using reference TRBV7-6 and TRBJ2-3, is GAGVSQSPRYKVTKRGQDVALRCDPISGHVSLYWYRQALGQGPEFLTYFNYEAQQDKSGLPNDRFSAERPEGSISTLTIQRTEQRDSAMYRCASSLGLADVDTQYFGPGTRLTVL.

The sample holds one count of this clone. The rearrangement uses TRBV7-8 and TRBJ1-5, with 10 bases that match TRBD1. This CDR3 has 18 residues. The J segment lost 0 bases and the V segment lost 5 bases, leaving 10 bases of the junction unmatched. CDR1 SGHVS and CDR2 FQNEAQ come from the germline V gene. The CDR3 region is CASSLRDRGKNSNQPQHF. CDR3 sequence (DNA): TGTGCCAGCAGCCTCCGGGACAGGGGAAAGAATAGCAATCAGCCCCAGCATTTT. Combining the CDR3 with reference TRBV7-8 and TRBJ1-5 gives the whole variable domain GAGVSQSPRYKVAKRGQDVALRCDPISGHVSLFWYQQALGQGPEFLTYFQNEAQLDKSGLPSDRFFAERPEGSVSTLKIQRTQQEDSAVYLCASSLRDRGKNSNQPQHFGDGTRLSIL.

This chain connects TRBV12-1 to TRBJ2-1; the D segment call TRBD2 is taken from the table without a DNA check. TRBV12-1 is classified as a pseudogene. The CDR3 is made up of 13 amino acids. The CDR3 DNA sequence: TGTGCCAGCCGAGGACTAGCGGACAATGAGCAGTTCTTC. Its protein product is CASRGLADNEQFF.

The count of this clone is one. The chain joins TRBV10-3 to TRBJ2-7, with 8 positions matching TRBD1. CDR3 length equals 15 residues. J gave up 6 bases and V 5 bases, and 12 bases lay outside the gene matches. CDR1 and CDR2 (germline): ENHRY, SYGVKD. CDR3 residues: CAISPFGTGDSEQYF. The CDR3 coding sequence is TGTGCCATCAGTCCCTTTGGGACAGGTGACTCCGAGCAGTACTTC.

J is TRBJ1-5 and V is TRBV5-3; 7 bases are a match to TRBD1. TRBV5-3 is an open reading frame, and its role is uncertain. CDR3 length: 16 residues. Losses at the gene ends were 3 bases for V and 0 bases for J; bases not matched to a gene: 6. The DNA for the CDR3 is TGTGCCAGAAGCTCGACAGGGCGCTATAGCAATCAGCCCCAGCATTTT. Residues: CARSSTGRYSNQPQHF.

A note on this clone: One end of the junction fails to match germline, which may point to a read error. The chain recombines TRBV2 with TRBJ1-3; 8 bases line up with TRBD1. This CDR3 contains 15 residues. Looked up from germline, CDR1 is SNHLY and CDR2 is FYNNEI. In DNA form, the CDR3 reads TGTGCCAGCAGCGCGGGACAGGCTTCTGGGAACACCATATATTTT. Its translation: CASSAGQASGNTIYF.

The chain employs TRBV12-5 and TRBJ2-2; D gene unclear. Germline values: CDR1 LGHNT, CDR2 FRNRAP. This CDR3 region has 14 residues. The V gene lost 2 bases and the J gene lost 4 bases, with 8 bases spanning the gap. CDR3 amino acids: CASGLFEATGELFF. Written as DNA, the CDR3 is TGTGCTAGTGGTTTGTTTGAGGCCACCGGGGAGCTGTTTTTT.

The chain combines TRBV7-9 with TRBJ2-5; the D gene is possibly TRBD1 (7 bases). Germline CDR1 reads SEHNR; CDR2 reads FQNEAQ (reference sequence). CDR3 length: 17 amino acids. V was shortened by 0 bases and J by 1 base, with 15 bases between the two germline ends. The CDR3 sequence: CASSLAQGGLTQETQYF. CDR3 bases: TGTGCCAGCAGCTTAGCGCAGGGGGGCCTGACCCAAGAGACCCAGTACTTC.

This sequence joins TRBV11-3 and TRBJ2-7, with a weak D call TRBD2 (7 bases). V lost 0 bases, J lost 3 bases, and 24 bases lay in between. This CDR3 spans 19 amino acids. CDR1 is SGHNT, CDR2 YENEEA, per germline. CDR3 nucleotide sequence: TGTGCCAGCAGCTTAGAAAGGCTCAGGGGAGGGGACTTCAGCTACGAGCAGTACTTC. It yields the protein CASSLERLRGGDFSYEQYF.

The J gene is TRBJ1-6, the V gene TRBV19; D ambiguous. The V and J ends lost 7 bases and 7 bases respectively, with 8 bases between them. CDR1 is LNHDA, CDR2 SQIVND, per germline (reference sequence). CDR3 length equals 12 residues. The CDR3 DNA reads as TGTGCCAGTAAGAGCGAAAATTCACCCCTCCACTTT. Translation gives CASKSENSPLHF.

The chain employs TRBV4-3 and TRBJ1-1, with 10 bases identical to TRBD1. V was pared by 0 bases and J by 6 bases, with 10 bases of the junction left unmatched. The CDR3 totals 17 residues. The germline gives CDR1 LGHNA, CDR2 YSLEER. The CDR3 loop reads CASSQELGGTGVSEAFF. The CDR3 DNA reads as TGCGCCAGCAGCCAAGAACTCGGGGGGACAGGGGTCTCTGAAGCTTTCTTT.

The gene calls are TRBV6-1 and TRBJ2-3; D unclear. V shed 6 bases and J shed 4 bases, with 14 bases lying between them. Germline CDR1 MNHNS, CDR2 SASEGT. The CDR3 sequence is 14 residues long. The CDR3 region has the DNA TGTGCCAGCAGCCGCAGTACAGCTCCAGATACGCAGTATTTT. Encoded protein: CASSRSTAPDTQYF.

The chain links TRBV6-1 to TRBJ1-1; weak D call: TRBD1 (6 bases). This CDR3 contains 15 residues. V was clipped by 5 bases and J by 2 bases, with 15 bases between them. Germline V gene sequence: CDR1 MNHNS, CDR2 SASEGT. CDR3 protein: CASSRQANGNTEAFF. The CDR3 DNA reads TGTGCCAGCAGTAGACAGGCGAACGGAAACACTGAAGCTTTCTTT.